This entry lists 2 T cell receptor beta chains sequenced from one sample in a study of shared clonotypes between healthy human individuals. Assay used: immunoSEQ multiplex PCR; TCRdb lists only in-frame clones, some missing. Among some 2,100,000 clones listed, under 95% were seen once. CD45RO-negative CD8 cells positively selected for CCR7 made up the naive population, which excluded terminally differentiated effector memory CD45RA+ cells. Sequencing used naive CD8+ T cells from PBMCs. These receptors were obtained from a man aged 18 to 30 in good health. Some clones in this sample may be carry-over from other donors' samples.

This chain joins TRBV27 and TRBJ2-1; 11 nucleotides match TRBD2. This CDR3 has 15 amino acids. Losses at the gene ends were 4 bases for V and 9 bases for J; bases not matched to a gene: 8. Germline V gene lookup returns CDR1 MNHEY and CDR2 SMNVEV (reference sequence). The CDR3 protein is CASSYIAGGPREQFF. CDR3 DNA sequence: TGTGCCAGCAGTTACATAGCGGGAGGGCCTCGTGAGCAGTTCTTC.

In regard to this clone: Other DNA sequences in the same sample also yield this CDR3. The V and J genes are TRBV7-6 and TRBJ2-7; 7 bases are a match to TRBD2. The CDR3 runs 14 residues. Germline V gene data show CDR1 as SGHVS and CDR2 as FNYEAQ. The V segment lost 1 base and the J segment 4 bases; nucleotides outside the gene matches: 4. CDR3 region: CASSLEAGSYEQYF. CDR3 DNA: TGTGCCAGCAGCTTAGAAGCGGGGAGTTACGAGCAGTACTTC.